The next 30 T cell receptor beta chains were all read from a single sample in a study of blood T cell repertoires in COVID-19. TCRdb keeps only in-frame clones here, not all; method: immunoSEQ multiplex PCR. The table lists approximately 300,000 clones, approximately 90% of them singletons. The source material was peripheral blood. Source of these receptors: a woman aged 50 to 60 with COVID-19, enrolled during active disease.

The J gene is TRBJ1-3, the V gene TRBV14; tentative D call: TRBD1 (5 bases). In germline, CDR1 is SGHDN, CDR2 FVKESK. The germline V and J ends were trimmed by 7 bases and 0 bases, with 13 bases remaining between them. The CDR3 loop spans 15 amino acids. CDR3 protein: CASNQGLLSGNTIYF. The CDR3 DNA sequence: TGTGCCAGCAACCAGGGCCTCCTCTCTGGAAACACCATATATTTT.

The chain joins TRBV5-4 to TRBJ2-3, with D unclear. This CDR3 is built from 13 residues. Per the germline V gene, CDR1 is SGHNT and CDR2 is YYREEE (reference sequence). Trimming took 6 bases from V and 2 from J, leaving 10 bases between them. The CDR3 is CASKAQITDTQYF. The CDR3 DNA follows: TGTGCCAGCAAAGCGCAGATCACAGATACGCAGTATTTT.

V and J are TRBV9 and TRBJ1-5; D perhaps matches TRBD1 (5 bases). Germline V CDR1 and CDR2: SGDLS, YYNGEE. The CDR3 is 15 amino acids. V gave up 0 bases and J gave up 5 bases, with 12 bases separating them. DNA of the CDR3: TGTGCCAGCAGCGTAGATGAGTGGGGGGATCAGCCCCAGCATTTT. It is translated as CASSVDEWGDQPQHF.

The chain has TRBV9 and TRBJ1-4; perhaps TRBD1 as D (6 bases). The V end was cut by 4 bases, the J end by 0 bases, with 16 bases between. Per germline, CDR1 SGDLS and CDR2 YYNGEE. The CDR3 consists of 17 residues. The CDR3 DNA reads as TGTGCCAGCAGCCCCCGGACAGATTCTGCAACTAATGAAAAACTGTTTTTT. This sequence encodes CASSPRTDSATNEKLFF.

The chain combines TRBV7-6 with TRBJ2-2; the match to TRBD2 covers 8 bases. In germline, CDR1 is SGHVS, CDR2 FNYEAQ. V trimming: 6 bases; J trimming: 3 bases; junction bases outside the gene matches: 12. The CDR3 has 17 amino acids. CDR3 nucleotide sequence: TGTGCCAGCAGACCCCCTTTGAGCGGGAGTTACACCGGGGAGCTGTTTTTT. Its translation: CASRPPLSGSYTGELFF.

The V call is TRBV7-2, the J call TRBJ1-2, with unresolved D. Germline CDR1 reads SGHTA; CDR2 reads FQGNSA. Trimming took 3 bases from V and 7 from J, leaving 21 bases between them. The CDR3 length is 16 residues. In DNA, the CDR3 is TGTGCCAGCAGCTTTTGGAGCGGCCAGGCTGGGCTTGGCTACACCTTC. Amino acids: CASSFWSGQAGLGYTF.

The chain has TRBV12-3 or TRBV12-4 and TRBJ1-5, with D maybe TRBD1 (5 bases). V was trimmed by 7 bases and J by 6 bases, leaving 10 bases between them. CDR3 length equals 12 residues. The DNA for the CDR3 is TGTGCCAGCACGGTCGGGGGTCAGCCCCAGCATTTT. It is translated as CASTVGGQPQHF.

This sequence joins TRBV29-1 and TRBJ1-1; D ambiguous. CDR1 is SQVTM, CDR2 ANQGSEA, per germline. Deletions cut 2 bases from V and 5 bases from J, with 12 bases between. This CDR3 contains 13 residues. In DNA form, the CDR3 reads TGCAGCGTTGAACGGGGAGGTGAGACTGAAGCTTTCTTT. It translates to CSVERGGETEAFF. Variable domain in full (rest from reference TRBV29-1 and TRBJ1-1): SAVISQKPSRDICQRGTSLTIQCQVDSQVTMMFWYRQQPGQSLTLIATANQGSEATYESGFVIDKFPISRPNLTFSTLTVSNMSPEDSSIYLCSVERGGETEAFFGQGTRLTVV.

The chain has TRBV6-6 and TRBJ1-2; D possibly corresponds to TRBD1 (5 bases). The germline gives CDR1 MNHNY, CDR2 SVGAGI (reference sequence). This CDR3 has 15 amino acids. The V and J ends lost 6 bases and 0 bases respectively, with 14 bases between them. CDR3 sequence (DNA): TGTGCCAGCAGCCCCGGCGGGGCCCCTAACTATGGCTACACCTTC. Its translation: CASSPGGAPNYGYTF.

Turning to this clone: Different DNA sequences within this sample yield the same CDR3. The rearrangement uses TRBV5-1 and TRBJ1-5; no clear D. The V end was cut by 0 bases, the J end by 1 base, with 5 bases between. Per the germline V gene, CDR1 is SGHRS and CDR2 is YFSETQ. The CDR3 has 14 amino acids. The DNA for the CDR3 is TGCGCCAGCAGCTTGGGTGGCAGCAATCAGCCCCAGCATTTT. This translates into CASSLGGSNQPQHF.

The chain employs TRBV11-3 and TRBJ1-1; TRBD1 matches 7 bases. This CDR3 is 19 amino acids long. The junction had 14 bases not matched to a gene; V was cut back by 1 base and J by 0 bases. CDR1 and CDR2 (germline): SGHNT, YENEEA. The CDR3 region has the DNA TGTGCCAGCAGCTTAGTTGGCCGACAGGGAGGTTTGGTGAACACTGAAGCTTTCTTT. It is translated as CASSLVGRQGGLVNTEAFF.

J is TRBJ1-4 and V is TRBV7-9; the match to TRBD1 covers 9 bases. Trimming removed 2 bases from V and 6 bases from J; junction bases left unmatched: 4. The CDR3 length is 15 residues. Germline CDR1 reads SEHNR; CDR2 reads FQNEAQ (reference sequence). The DNA of the CDR3 is TGTGCCAGCAGCTTAAAGGGACAGGGTTATGAAAAACTGTTTTTT. Translating gives CASSLKGQGYEKLFF.

This clone is a singleton in its sample. The rearrangement uses TRBV25-1 and TRBJ2-1; 8 nucleotides line up with TRBD2. There are 14 residues in the CDR3. The V gene end was trimmed by 4 bases and the J gene end by 4 bases; junction bases not matched to a gene: 3. Looked up from germline, CDR1 is MGHDK and CDR2 is SYGVNS. Here the CDR3 reads CASSALAVYNEQFF. CDR3 DNA: TGTGCCAGCAGTGCACTAGCGGTGTACAATGAGCAGTTCTTC.

V is TRBV29-1 and J is TRBJ2-7; tentative D call: TRBD2 (5 bases). The CDR3 extends over 11 amino acids. Germline CDR1 is SQVTM and CDR2 is ANQGSEA. In DNA, the CDR3 is TGCAGTATTCGGGGATCCTACGAGCAGTACTTC. Translated: CSIRGSYEQYF.

The V call is TRBV27, the J call TRBJ1-5; 8 positions match TRBD1. Germline V gene lookup returns CDR1 MNHEY and CDR2 SMNVEV (reference sequence). CDR3 length: 13 amino acids. Losses at the gene ends were 3 bases for V and 7 bases for J; bases not matched to a gene: 2. CDR3 region: CASSLTGVQPQHF. The CDR3 coding sequence is TGTGCCAGCAGTTTGACAGGGGTCCAGCCCCAGCATTTT.

The chain uses TRBV4-1 and TRBJ1-2, with 10 bases aligning to TRBD1. The V and J ends lost 2 bases and 8 bases, in that order; junction bases with no gene match: 5. The CDR3 is 14 residues long. Germline CDR1 reads MGHRA; CDR2 reads YSYEKL. The CDR3 sequence: CASSQPGQGHGYTF. CDR3 DNA sequence: TGCGCCAGCAGCCAACCGGGACAGGGGCACGGCTACACCTTC.

The chain has TRBV7-2 and TRBJ1-1, with D tentatively TRBD1 (6 bases). The CDR3 runs to 14 residues. V was shortened by 6 bases and J by 8 bases, with 19 bases between the two germline ends. Germline-derived CDR1 and CDR2 are SGHTA and FQGNSA. CDR3: CASRSNRDTEEAFF. The CDR3, as DNA: TGTGCCAGCAGGTCCAACCGGGACACAGAAGAAGCTTTCTTT.

CDR3 sequence reads: CASRTRQGANYGYTF. CDR3 sequence (DNA): TGTGCCAGCAGGACACGACAGGGGGCCAACTATGGCTACACCTTC. V usage is TRBV7-2 and J usage is TRBJ1-2; 10 bases fit TRBD1. The trim removed 6 bases at V and 2 bases at J, leaving 6 bases unmatched. The CDR3 loop spans 15 amino acids. CDR1 and CDR2 (germline): SGHTA, FQGNSA.

V and J are TRBV6-5 and TRBJ2-7, with 7 bases identical to TRBD2. Losses at the gene ends were 7 bases for V and 5 bases for J; bases not matched to a gene: 11. The germline gives CDR1 MNHEY, CDR2 SVGAGI. CDR3 length: 14 residues. The CDR3 bases are TGTGCCAGCATGAGGTGGGAGGGCCCCAACGAGCAGTACTTC. Translating gives CASMRWEGPNEQYF.

This clone was observed once. The chain employs TRBV3-1 (or the pseudogene TRBV3-2) and TRBJ1-2; 8 bases match TRBD1. The CDR3 totals 18 residues. The V and J ends lost 0 bases and 5 bases, in that order; junction bases with no gene match: 14. The germline V gene has CDR1 LGHDT and CDR2 YNNKEL (reference sequence). The CDR3 region is CASSQDDSAQGARYGYTF. The CDR3 bases are TGTGCCAGCAGCCAAGATGATTCCGCGCAGGGGGCTAGGTATGGCTACACCTTC.

The chain joins TRBV13 to TRBJ2-2; 10 bases map to TRBD1. CDR1 PRHDT and CDR2 FYEKMQ come from the germline V gene (reference sequence). With V trimmed by 5 bases and J by 5 bases, 8 bases remained unmatched. The CDR3 loop spans 16 amino acids. CDR3 nucleotide sequence: TGTGCCAGCAGCCACGACAGGGGGCAGGGTACCGGGGAGCTGTTTTTT. It translates to CASSHDRGQGTGELFF.

The rearrangement joins TRBV3-1 (or the pseudogene TRBV3-2) to TRBJ2-3, with TRBD1 matching over 10 bases. CDR3 length equals 15 residues. The J segment lost 3 bases and the V segment lost 4 bases, leaving 4 bases of the junction unmatched. From germline, CDR1 is LGHDT and CDR2 YNNKEL (reference sequence). The CDR3 coding sequence is TGTGCCAGCAGCCCTCGGGACAGGGGAACAGATACGCAGTATTTT. Protein: CASSPRDRGTDTQYF.

This chain connects TRBV5-8 to TRBJ2-2; unclear D gene. V was cut by 4 bases and J by 4 bases, with 17 bases left in between. The germline gives CDR1 SGHTS, CDR2 YDEGEE. The length of the CDR3 is 16 residues. Written as DNA, the CDR3 is TGTGCCAGCAGCCATCGAAGTTCCCGGTCCACCGGGGAGCTGTTTTTT. This translates into CASSHRSSRSTGELFF.

The chain is built from TRBV20-1 and TRBJ2-7; 13 bases fit TRBD2. This CDR3 is 17 amino acids long. Germline-derived CDR1 and CDR2 are DFQATT and SNEGSKA (reference sequence). After removal of 3 bases from V and 7 bases from J, the junction contained 15 bases not matched to a gene. CDR3 DNA: TGCAGTGCTAGTCTGGGGACTAGCGGGACCGCGATCAGGGAGCAGTACTTC. Translated: CSASLGTSGTAIREQYF.

The gene calls are TRBV3-1 (or the pseudogene TRBV3-2) and TRBJ2-3; 11 nucleotides line up with TRBD2. This CDR3 has 15 amino acids. The germline CDR1 and CDR2 sequences are LGHDT and YNNKEL (reference sequence). The V and J ends lost 4 bases and 4 bases, in that order; junction bases with no gene match: 4. The CDR3 sequence: CASSPNSGRADTQYF. CDR3 coding DNA: TGTGCCAGCAGCCCAAATAGCGGGAGGGCAGATACGCAGTATTTT.

The chain links TRBV18 to TRBJ1-1, with 7 bases fitting TRBD1. The CDR3 covers 15 residues. The J segment lost 4 bases and the V segment lost 4 bases, leaving 9 bases of the junction unmatched. Germline V gene lookup returns CDR1 KGHSH and CDR2 LQKENI. The CDR3 coding sequence is TGTGCCAGCTCACTCAAACAGGGGTGGGGCACTGAAGCTTTCTTT. Its protein is CASSLKQGWGTEAFF.

The chain carries TRBV7-2 and TRBJ2-7; TRBD1 matches 8 bases. CDR3 size: 15 residues. Germline CDR1 reads SGHTA; CDR2 reads FQGNSA. V lost 1 base, J lost 1 base, and 3 bases stayed unmatched. The CDR3 DNA reads as TGTGCCAGCAGCTTAGAGGGGACAGGATCCTACGAGCAGTACTTC. As protein: CASSLEGTGSYEQYF.

The chain is built from TRBV2 and TRBJ2-1, with 7 nucleotides matching TRBD1. Unmatched junction bases numbered 6, after V lost 10 bases and J lost 6 bases. CDR1 and CDR2 (germline): SNHLY, FYNNEI. This CDR3 is 12 amino acids long. Written as DNA, the CDR3 is TGTGCCACCTCGCGACAGGGCAATGAGCAGTTCTTC. Translation: CATSRQGNEQFF.

This chain joins TRBV18 and TRBJ2-7; 7 bases match TRBD1. The CDR3 totals 14 residues. Trimming took 2 bases from V and 6 from J; bases not matched to a gene: 7. Germline CDR1 is KGHSH and CDR2 is LQKENI. The CDR3 nucleotides are TGTGCCAGCTCACCAGGGACAGTGGCTCCCGAGCAGTACTTC. Its protein is CASSPGTVAPEQYF.

The chain employs TRBV6-4 and TRBJ1-1, with D perhaps matching TRBD1 (6 bases). This CDR3 spans 13 amino acids. CDR1 is MRHNA and CDR2 is SNTAGT in the germline V gene. Trimming removed 6 bases from V and 7 bases from J, with 15 bases in between. CDR3 nucleotide sequence: TGTGCCAGCAGGAACAGGGAGGGAGGTGAAGCTTTCTTT. Amino acids: CASRNREGGEAFF.